This T cell receptor (delta chain) is drawn from a study of gamma-delta T cells after stem cell transplantation. By sample share, this clone is medium-sized (0.01 to 0.1%). Other nucleotide sequences from this sample produce the same CDR3. TCRdb redid the clone calls on the RT-PCR reads with CATT. The repertoire has thousands of delta-chain clones, 24% of them found once; the top ten carry about 25%. This CDR3 is 13 amino acids long. Trimming cost V 4 bases and J 0 bases, with 8 bases left between them. The germline gives CDR1 GEAIGNYY, CDR2 EKD. Specimen: gamma-delta T cells. This chain links TRDV2 with TRDJ1; D uncertain. The receptor comes from a human donor. It is not recorded whose cells these are; they may come from a transplant donor. The CDR3 sequence is CACDAIHTDKLIF. The CDR3 nucleotides are TGTGCCTGTGATGCTATCCACACCGATAAACTCATCTTT.